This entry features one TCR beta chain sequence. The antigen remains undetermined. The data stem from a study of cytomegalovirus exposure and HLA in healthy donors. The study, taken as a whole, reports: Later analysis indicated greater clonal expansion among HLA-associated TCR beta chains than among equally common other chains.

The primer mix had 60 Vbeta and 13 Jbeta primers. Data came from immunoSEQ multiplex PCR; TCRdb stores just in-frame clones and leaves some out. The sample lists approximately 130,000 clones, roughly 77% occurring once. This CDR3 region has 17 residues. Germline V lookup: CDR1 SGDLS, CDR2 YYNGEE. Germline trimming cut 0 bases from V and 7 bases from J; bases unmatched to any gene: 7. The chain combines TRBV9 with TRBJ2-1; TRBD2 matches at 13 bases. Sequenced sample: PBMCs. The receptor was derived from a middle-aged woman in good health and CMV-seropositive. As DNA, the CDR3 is TGTGCCAGCAGCGTAGACATACTAGCGGGAGGGCCGAATGAGCAGTTCTTC. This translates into CASSVDILAGGPNEQFF.